The clone carrying this T cell receptor (beta chain) was observed a few times. Its target is unknown. Reverse transcription of extracted RNA yielded cDNA, which provided the sequencing template. Generated by immunoSEQ multiplex PCR, the TCRdb table keeps only in-frame clones and is missing some. The profile shows about 150,000 clones, nearly 55% of them singletons. This entry belongs to a study of CD8+ T cells in alopecia areata. As for the study in general: Those treated were given oral tofacitinib at 5 to 10 mg twice daily. It was 6 to 18 months of tofacitinib, and then there were 6 months off drug. Study outcomes and limitations: Mice showed TCR sharing more clearly than patients did, possibly owing to HLA. Scalp lesions, especially in alopecia totalis/universalis, had higher clonality than normal scalp.

The treatment: oral pan-JAK inhibitor, 5-10 mg twice daily. The germline V gene has CDR1 LNHDA and CDR2 SQIVND (reference sequence). The V gene end was trimmed by 4 bases and the J gene end by 4 bases; junction bases not matched to a gene: 6. CDR3 length: 14 residues. The chain employs TRBV19 and TRBJ1-2; 7 bases map to TRBD1. Sequencing was performed on CD8+ T cells sorted from blood, taken at week 4, from a patient treated with tofacitinib. The receptor comes from a human donor with alopecia areata. CDR3 in DNA: TGTGCCAGTAGTACCGGGACAGTCCTCTATGGCTACACCTTC. Amino acid sequence: CASSTGTVLYGYTF.